These 11 T cell receptor beta chains share one sample of origin, sequenced in a study of blood T cell repertoires in COVID-19 (dated by TCRdb to 2020 to 2022). Library generation was performed with the immunoSEQ multiplex PCR assay. The immuneACCESS repertoire file appears here via TCRdb, limited to in-frame rearrangements. These files lack a portion of the clones; in checked studies, under half of the deficit traces to unresolved V genes, and the cause of the others is not known. The sample table records fewer than 200,000 clones; around 87% of these occur just once. The ten largest clones capture around 12% of the sample. Source material: peripheral blood. These receptors all stem from an older woman with COVID-19, enrolled during active disease.

This chain joins TRBV18 and TRBJ2-7, with TRBD1 matching over 7 bases. CDR1 KGHSH and CDR2 LQKENI come from the germline V gene. The trim removed 3 bases at V and 2 bases at J, leaving 7 bases unmatched. The CDR3 loop spans 15 amino acids. The CDR3 here is CASSPGTVGTYEQYF. For the CDR3, the DNA is TGTGCCAGCTCACCCGGGACAGTTGGGACCTACGAGCAGTACTTC.

This clone turned up a few times. The chain employs TRBV7-9 and TRBJ2-7; 7 nucleotides agree with TRBD1. The V segment lost 8 bases and the J segment 4 bases; nucleotides outside the gene matches: 14. The germline CDR1 and CDR2 sequences are SEHNR and FQNEAQ (reference sequence). The CDR3 is 15 amino acids. CDR3 region: CASLSPWDRLYEQYF. CDR3 sequence (DNA): TGTGCCAGCCTTTCCCCCTGGGACAGACTTTACGAGCAGTACTTC. The entire variable domain, with the rest obtained from reference TRBV7-9 and TRBJ2-7, is as follows: DTGVSQNPRHKITKRGQNVTFRCDPISEHNRLYWYRQTLGQGPEFLTYFQNEAQLEKSRLLSDRFSAERPKGSFSTLEIQRTEQGDSAMYLCASLSPWDRLYEQYFGPGTRLTVT.

The chain carries TRBV12-3 or TRBV12-4 and TRBJ1-6; no definite D call. Trimming cost V 3 bases and J 17 bases, with 14 bases left between them. CDR3 length: 12 residues. The DNA of the CDR3 is TGTGCCAGCAGTTTCCGTCCGGGATCAATCCACTTT. Protein: CASSFRPGSIHF.

Here the CDR3 reads CASSSKETQYF. The CDR3 DNA reads as TGCGCCAGCAGCTCAAAAGAGACCCAGTACTTC. V usage is TRBV5-1 and J usage is TRBJ2-5, with D unresolved. Germline CDR1 reads SGHRS; CDR2 reads YFSETQ. The CDR3 covers 11 residues. V dropped 3 bases and J dropped 3 bases, with 3 bases sitting between them.

This clone was found once. V and J are TRBV7-9 and TRBJ2-1; 7 positions agree with TRBD1. The CDR3 is 13 residues long. Germline CDR1 reads SEHNR; CDR2 reads FQNEAQ (reference sequence). V was clipped by 1 base and J by 8 bases; unmatched bases: 2. CDR3 loop: CASSLGTGDEQFF. CDR3 nucleotide sequence: TGTGCCAGCAGCTTAGGCACAGGGGATGAGCAGTTCTTC.

The gene calls are TRBV3-1 (or the pseudogene TRBV3-2) and TRBJ2-7; the D is unclear. Trimming stripped 4 bases from V and 0 bases from J, with 10 bases between. The CDR3 runs to 14 residues. The V gene's germline CDR1 is LGHDT and CDR2 YNNKEL (reference sequence). This CDR3 is CASSRMGHSYEQYF. The CDR3, as DNA: TGTGCCAGCAGCCGAATGGGCCACTCCTACGAGCAGTACTTC.

The V call is TRBV19, the J call TRBJ2-5; 7 nucleotides line up with TRBD1. This CDR3 contains 13 residues. Per germline, CDR1 LNHDA and CDR2 SQIVND (reference sequence). J gave up 1 base and V 7 bases, and 3 bases lay outside the gene matches. CDR3 coding DNA: TGTGCCAGTAACAGACAGGGCCAAGAGACCCAGTACTTC. Protein sequence: CASNRQGQETQYF.

A word on this clone: Other DNA sequences from this sample encode an identical CDR3 as well. This sequence joins TRBV10-3 and TRBJ1-1, with 9 positions matching TRBD1. V shed 7 bases, J shed 1 base, and the junction held 4 bases outside the gene matches. CDR1 and CDR2 (germline): ENHRY, SYGVKD. The CDR3 totals 14 residues. The CDR3 region is CAITTGQGNTEAFF. In DNA, the CDR3 is TGTGCCATCACCACGGGACAGGGGAACACTGAAGCTTTCTTT.

This clone was seen once. V is TRBV3-1 (or the pseudogene TRBV3-2) and J is TRBJ1-2, with D maybe TRBD1 (6 bases). The V gene lost 6 bases and the J gene lost 6 bases, with 14 bases spanning the gap. Germline assignment: CDR1 LGHDT and CDR2 YNNKEL (reference sequence). The CDR3 extends over 13 amino acids. The DNA of the CDR3 is TGTGCCAGCAGTTTCACAGGGAAGGATGGCTACACCTTC. Its protein is CASSFTGKDGYTF.

The CDR3 nucleotides are TGTGCCAGCAGCTTGTCAGGGGACGGTCAGCCCCAGCATTTT. It codes for CASSLSGDGQPQHF. The chain uses TRBV11-3 and TRBJ1-5; a possible D gene is TRBD1 (6 bases). V was shortened by 3 bases and J by 6 bases, with 12 bases between the two germline ends. The CDR3 contains 14 residues. In germline, CDR1 is SGHNT, CDR2 YENEEA. Full variable domain (rest looked up from reference TRBV11-3 and TRBJ1-5): EAGVVQSPRYKIIEKKQPVAFWCNPISGHNTLYWYLQNLGQGPELLIRYENEEAVDDSQLPKDRFSAERLKGVDSTLKIQPAELGDSAVYLCASSLSGDGQPQHFGDGTRLSIL.

V gene TRBV7-2 combines with J gene TRBJ2-6, with D hard to call. CDR3 length: 15 amino acids. V gave up 2 bases and J gave up 0 bases, with 5 bases separating them. Germline V gene lookup returns CDR1 SGHTA and CDR2 FQGNSA. The CDR3 reads CASSLQNSGANVLTF. CDR3 DNA sequence: TGTGCCAGCAGCTTACAGAACTCTGGGGCCAACGTCCTGACTTTC.